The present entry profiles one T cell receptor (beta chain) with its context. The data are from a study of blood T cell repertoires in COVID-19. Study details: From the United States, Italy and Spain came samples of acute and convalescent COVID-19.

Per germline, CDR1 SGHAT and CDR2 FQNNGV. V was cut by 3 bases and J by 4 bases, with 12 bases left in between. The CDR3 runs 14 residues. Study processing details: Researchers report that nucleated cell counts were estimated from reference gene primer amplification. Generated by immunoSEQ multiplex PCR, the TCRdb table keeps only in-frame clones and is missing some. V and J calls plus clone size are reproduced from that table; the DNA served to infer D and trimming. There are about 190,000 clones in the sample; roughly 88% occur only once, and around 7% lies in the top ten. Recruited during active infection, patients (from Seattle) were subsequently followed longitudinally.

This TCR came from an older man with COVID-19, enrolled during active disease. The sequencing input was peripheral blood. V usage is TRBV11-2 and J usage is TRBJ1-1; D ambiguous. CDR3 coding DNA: TGTGCCAGCAGCTTCGTGGCTGGAGGCACTGAAGCTTTCTTT. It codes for CASSFVAGGTEAFF.